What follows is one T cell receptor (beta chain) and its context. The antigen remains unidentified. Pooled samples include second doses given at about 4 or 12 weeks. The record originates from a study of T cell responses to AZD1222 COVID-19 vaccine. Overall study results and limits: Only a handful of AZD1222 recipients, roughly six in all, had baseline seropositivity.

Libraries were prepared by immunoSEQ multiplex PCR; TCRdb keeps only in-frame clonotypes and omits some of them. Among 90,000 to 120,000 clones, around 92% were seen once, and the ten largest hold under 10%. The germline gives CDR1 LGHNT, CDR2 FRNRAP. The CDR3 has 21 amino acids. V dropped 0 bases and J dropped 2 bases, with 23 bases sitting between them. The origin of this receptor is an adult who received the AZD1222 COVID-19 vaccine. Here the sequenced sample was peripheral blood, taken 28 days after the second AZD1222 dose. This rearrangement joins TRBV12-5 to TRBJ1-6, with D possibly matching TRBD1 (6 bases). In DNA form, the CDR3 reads TGTGCTAGTGGTTTGGTTTCGCCCGGGAGGGGGGCGCGGACCTATAATTCACCCCTCCACTTT. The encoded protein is CASGLVSPGRGARTYNSPLHF. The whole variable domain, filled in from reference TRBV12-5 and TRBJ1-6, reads DARVTQTPRHKVTEMGQEVTMRCQPILGHNTVFWYRQTMMQGLELLAYFRNRAPLDDSGMPKDRFSAEMPDATLATLKIQPSEPRDSAVYFCASGLVSPGRGARTYNSPLHFGNGTRLTVT.